These 9 T cell receptor beta chains were sequenced from one sample in a study of T cell responses to AZD1222 COVID-19 vaccine (dated by TCRdb to the early 2020s). The library was made by the immunoSEQ multiplex PCR assay. TCRdb took this table from immuneACCESS and kept in-frame rearrangements with V and J called. Such tables lack part of the clones; where checked against another copy, unresolved V genes explain under half of the gap, and the rest is unexplained. The sample profile shows around 79,000 clones; about 85% of them were found once. The ten largest clones capture about 1.6% of the sample. The time point tag for this specimen amounts to: baseline before first vaccination. The sequences come from peripheral blood, collected on day 0 of AZD1222 vaccination. Receptors were obtained from an adult in good health.

This chain links TRBV7-8 with TRBJ2-7; no clear D gene. Trimming took off 5 bases at V and 7 bases at J, with 18 bases between the two ends. This CDR3 region has 14 residues. Per the germline V gene, CDR1 is SGHVS and CDR2 is FQNEAQ. Here the CDR3 DNA reads TGTGCCAGCAGCCGCGACGGTACCCGTGGAGAGCAGTACTTC. Translation: CASSRDGTRGEQYF.

The chain couples TRBV5-1 to TRBJ1-1; TRBD1 agrees at 7 bases. The CDR3 loop spans 15 amino acids. Germline-derived CDR1 and CDR2 are SGHRS and YFSETQ. V trimming: 3 bases; J trimming: 4 bases; junction bases outside the gene matches: 9. The CDR3 protein is CASSWQGGGGTEAFF. DNA for the CDR3: TGCGCCAGCAGCTGGCAAGGGGGCGGGGGCACTGAAGCTTTCTTT.

This chain joins TRBV3-1 (or the pseudogene TRBV3-2) and TRBJ1-6; D gene unclear. Germline-derived CDR1 and CDR2 are LGHDT and YNNKEL (reference sequence). Trimming pared 3 bases from V and 10 bases from J, leaving 13 bases between. The CDR3 totals 14 residues. The CDR3 DNA reads TGTGCCAGCAGCCAGGGGTCAGGAGGGTCACCCCTCCACTTT. This translates into CASSQGSGGSPLHF.

CDR3 coding DNA: TGTGCCAGCTCACCCCGTAGATCTAGCACAGATACGCAGTATTTT. It encodes CASSPRRSSTDTQYF. The V call is TRBV18, the J call TRBJ2-3; no firm D call. Germline V gene lookup returns CDR1 KGHSH and CDR2 LQKENI. Trimming shortened V by 3 bases and J by 0 bases, and 10 bases separated the two germline ends. The CDR3 loop spans 15 amino acids.

The genes are TRBV5-4 and TRBJ2-1; D may correspond to TRBD1 or TRBD2 (5 bases each). Per the germline V gene, CDR1 is SGHNT and CDR2 is YYREEE (reference sequence). Trimming took 4 bases from V and 2 from J, leaving 10 bases between them. The CDR3 runs to 14 residues. In DNA form, the CDR3 reads TGTGCCAGCAGCCCCGGGACCACCTACAATGAGCAGTTCTTC. Its translation: CASSPGTTYNEQFF.

The chain uses TRBV18 and TRBJ1-2; 9 nucleotides align to TRBD1. From germline, CDR1 is KGHSH and CDR2 LQKENI. The CDR3 extends over 15 amino acids. V dropped 3 bases and J dropped 2; count of bases not matched to a gene: 4. CDR3 region: CASSPNRGPNYGYTF. As DNA, the CDR3 is TGTGCCAGCTCACCGAACAGGGGGCCAAACTATGGCTACACCTTC.

Comment on this clone: The germline gene is not matched at one end of the junction; a read error may be the cause. The chain links TRBV6-2 or TRBV6-3 to TRBJ2-7; D remains unclear. This CDR3 contains 11 residues. The germline V gene encodes CDR1 MNHEY and CDR2 SVGEGT. The CDR3 is CASSYGDNRNF. The CDR3 DNA is TGTGCCAGCAGTTACGGGGATAATAGGAACTTC.

The V gene is TRBV12-1, the J gene TRBJ1-5; the D call TRBD1 from the table was never checked on the DNA. TRBV12-1 corresponds to a pseudogene. This CDR3 has 16 amino acids. CDR3 sequence (DNA): TGTGCCAGCAGCCAAAACGGACAGTCTGGAAATCAGCCCCAGCATTTT. This sequence encodes CASSQNGQSGNQPQHF.

The J gene is TRBJ1-5, the V gene TRBV18; a weak D match, TRBD1 (5 bases). V dropped 6 bases and J dropped 1 base, with 16 bases sitting between them. In germline, CDR1 is KGHSH, CDR2 LQKENI. The CDR3 runs to 16 residues. In nucleotides, the CDR3 is TGTGCCAGCTCGCCCGACGGGGCTGGGAGCAATCAGCCCCAGCATTTT. Protein sequence: CASSPDGAGSNQPQHF. Full variable domain (rest looked up from reference TRBV18 and TRBJ1-5): NAGVMQNPRHLVRRRGQEARLRCSPMKGHSHVYWYRQLPEEGLKFMVYLQKENIIDESGMPKERFSAEFPKEGPSILRIQQVVRGDSAAYFCASSPDGAGSNQPQHFGDGTRLSIL.